This TCR beta chain comes out of a study of T cell responses to AZD1222 COVID-19 vaccine. Measured with immunoSEQ multiplex PCR; TCRdb has only the in-frame clones, and not every one. The data contain about 150,000 clones, about nine tenths of them singletons. Overall study findings and caveats: Sampling captured repertoires only after the peak T cell response. Donors, mostly white British, included more females; clonal diversity was possibly underestimated. Unmutated variant regions reportedly attract nearly half of all spike-specific TCRs. Once two AZD1222 doses were given, Spike-specific TCR breadth and depth went up.

This clone has only one observation. What it recognizes is unknown. This CDR3 has 16 residues. Germline V gene data show CDR1 as SGHNT and CDR2 as YENEEA. The V gene lost 0 bases and the J gene lost 1 base, with 12 bases spanning the gap. The source of this sequence is an adult in good health. The genes are TRBV11-3 and TRBJ1-2; weak D call: TRBD1 (6 bases). The sample was peripheral blood, taken on day 0 of MenACWY control vaccination. The CDR3 sequence is CASSLEGRGGNYGYTF. The CDR3 region has the DNA TGTGCCAGCAGCTTAGAAGGAAGGGGGGGTAACTATGGCTACACCTTC.